This T cell receptor (beta chain) was obtained from a study of blood T cell repertoires in COVID-19. Study overall: Sites in the United States, Italy and Spain provided acute and convalescent COVID-19 samples.

Original processing notes: It was from reference gene primer amplification that nucleated cell counts were estimated. TCRdb keeps only in-frame clones here, not all; method: immunoSEQ multiplex PCR. D and trimming come from the DNA, and the V and J calls and clone size come from that table. The sample holds tens of thousands of clones, approximately 83% seen once. On this clone: The limits of the CDR3 on the DNA are not certain, so only TCRdb's listed CDR3 is given.

The CDR3 comprises 16 residues, both ends counted. This chain connects TRBV21-1 to TRBJ2-7; TRBD1 is the table's D call, not checked against the DNA. TRBV21-1 is deemed a pseudogene. The clonotype was recovered from a human donor in a cohort sampled during active COVID-19. Sequencing was performed on peripheral blood. The CDR3 loop reads CASSKRFGQGAGEQYF.